The 8 T cell receptor beta chains listed next were all sequenced from one sample in a study of blood T cell repertoires in COVID-19. Produced via immunoSEQ multiplex PCR; TCRdb's table is partial and in-frame only. Altogether about 240,000 clones are present, 82% being singletons, with the ten largest covering over 10%. Material: peripheral blood. The receptor source for this set is a woman in her sixties or seventies with active or convalescent COVID-19.

The chain has TRBV7-9 and TRBJ2-5, with D maybe TRBD1 (6 bases). The V end was cut by 5 bases, the J end by 3 bases, with 13 bases between. Germline CDR1 SEHNR, CDR2 FQNEAQ (reference sequence). The CDR3 is 14 amino acids. CDR3 nucleotides: TGTGCCAGCAGCCTGGGGGCAGGGGAAGAGACCCAGTACTTC. Amino acids: CASSLGAGEETQYF.

This clone has just one count. DNA of the CDR3: TGTGCCAGCAGTTACCAATATCCGGGACAGGGAGCCGATTTACGTAGCAATCAGCCCCAGCATTTT. This translates into CASSYQYPGQGADLRSNQPQHF. This chain links TRBV28 with TRBJ1-5; 9 nucleotides agree with TRBD1. Germline trimming cut 4 bases from V and 0 bases from J; bases unmatched to any gene: 22. There are 22 residues in the CDR3. Germline values: CDR1 MDHEN, CDR2 SYDVKM. Variable domain in full (rest from reference TRBV28 and TRBJ1-5): DVKVTQSSRYLVKRTGEKVFLECVQDMDHENMFWYRQDPGLGLRLIYFSYDVKMKEKGDIPEGYSVSREKKERFSLILESASTNQTSMYLCASSYQYPGQGADLRSNQPQHFGDGTRLSIL.

This clone was seen a few times. In the same sample, other DNA sequences code for this CDR3. The chain is built from TRBV6-5 and TRBJ1-2; 8 bases map to TRBD1. The CDR3 consists of 12 residues. V trimming: 6 bases; J trimming: 11 bases; junction bases outside the gene matches: 8. Germline values: CDR1 MNHEY, CDR2 SVGAGI. CDR3 nucleotides: TGTGCCAGCAGCCCCGGACAGGGCAGATACACCTTC. As protein: CASSPGQGRYTF.

The V and J genes are TRBV19 and TRBJ1-5, with D unclear. V shed 1 base and J shed 4 bases, with 5 bases lying between them. Looked up from germline, CDR1 is LNHDA and CDR2 is SQIVND (reference sequence). This CDR3 region has 13 residues. The CDR3 bases are TGTGCCAGTAGTATAGCCCTTAATCAGCCCCAGCATTTT. Its protein is CASSIALNQPQHF.

This clone was detected only once. The J gene is TRBJ2-1, the V gene TRBV2, with D uncertain. This CDR3 has 14 amino acids. Trimming took 6 bases from V and 0 from J, leaving 9 bases between them. Germline CDR1 SNHLY, CDR2 FYNNEI. The CDR3 DNA is TGTGCCAGCAGAGCGTTGGGCTCCTACAATGAGCAGTTCTTC. Its translation: CASRALGSYNEQFF.

This clone came up a few times. The CDR3 spells CASTPPVRRGTQYF. The CDR3 bases are TGCGCCAGCACCCCCCCCGTGCGCCGGGGGACCCAGTACTTC. The V gene is TRBV5-1, the J gene TRBJ2-5; a possible D gene is TRBD2 (5 bases). The germline V and J ends were trimmed by 6 bases and 7 bases, with 19 bases remaining between them. This CDR3 has 14 residues. Germline V gives CDR1 SGHRS, CDR2 YFSETQ.

This clone came up once. The chain is built from TRBV3-1 (or the pseudogene TRBV3-2) and TRBJ2-7, with D uncertain. V was cut by 3 bases and J by 5 bases, with 5 bases left in between. CDR1 is LGHDT and CDR2 is YNNKEL in the germline V gene (reference sequence). This CDR3 is 11 amino acids long. The CDR3 region has the DNA TGTGCCAGCAGCCAGTGGCACGAGCAGTACTTC. It is translated as CASSQWHEQYF.

J is TRBJ2-5 and V is TRBV3-1 (or the pseudogene TRBV3-2), with TRBD2 matching 11 bases. Germline loops: CDR1 LGHDT, CDR2 YNNKEL (reference sequence). This CDR3 spans 16 amino acids. V was clipped by 2 bases and J by 2 bases; unmatched bases: 4. The CDR3 region has the DNA TGTGCCAGCAGCCAAACTCTAGCGGGGGGACAAGAGACCCAGTACTTC. This translates into CASSQTLAGGQETQYF.